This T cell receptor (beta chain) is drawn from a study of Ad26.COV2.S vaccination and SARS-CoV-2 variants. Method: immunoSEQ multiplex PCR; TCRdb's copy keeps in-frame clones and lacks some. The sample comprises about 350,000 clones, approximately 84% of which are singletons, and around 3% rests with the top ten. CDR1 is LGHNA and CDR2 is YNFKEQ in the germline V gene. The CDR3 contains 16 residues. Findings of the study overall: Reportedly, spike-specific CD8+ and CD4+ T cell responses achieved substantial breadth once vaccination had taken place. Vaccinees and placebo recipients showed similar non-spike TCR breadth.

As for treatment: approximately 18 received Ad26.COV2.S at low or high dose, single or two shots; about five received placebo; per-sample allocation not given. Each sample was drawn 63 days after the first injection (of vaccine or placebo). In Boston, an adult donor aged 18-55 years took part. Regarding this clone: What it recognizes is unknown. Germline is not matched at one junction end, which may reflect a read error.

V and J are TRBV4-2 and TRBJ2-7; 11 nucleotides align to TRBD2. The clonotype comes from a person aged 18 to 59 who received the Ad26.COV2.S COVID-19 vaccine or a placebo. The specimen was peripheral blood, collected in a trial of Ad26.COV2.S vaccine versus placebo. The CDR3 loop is CASSKELAGAAYEQYF. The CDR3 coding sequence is TGTGCCAGCAGCAAAGAACTAGCGGGGGCTGCCTACGAGCAGTACTTC.